This TCR beta chain was captured in a study of blood T cell repertoires in COVID-19. The repertoire was sequenced with immunoSEQ multiplex PCR; TCRdb's copy has only in-frame clones and lacks some. The sample records more than 300,000 clones, 80% to 90% being singletons. The CDR3 contains 12 residues. V dropped 5 bases and J dropped 1 base, with 6 bases sitting between them. Per the germline V gene, CDR1 is LGHDT and CDR2 is YNNKEL (reference sequence). This clonotype was sampled from a middle-aged man in a cohort exposed to, infected with or recovered from COVID-19 (not recorded which). The gene calls are TRBV3-1 (or the pseudogene TRBV3-2) and TRBJ2-7, with D perhaps TRBD2 (5 bases). Sequenced: PBMCs or T cells enriched from blood (not recorded which). CDR3 nucleotides: TGTGCCAGCAGCTCGGGGTCCTACGAGCAGTACTTC. Protein product: CASSSGSYEQYF.